What follows are 19 T cell receptor beta chains derived from one specimen sequenced in a study of blood T cell repertoires in COVID-19. Sequencing used immunoSEQ multiplex PCR; TCRdb keeps in-frame clones, though not all of them. This sample has over 250,000 clones, with more than 75% found just once. The sample was peripheral blood. Receptors originate from a woman in her 50s with acute or convalescent COVID-19.

This clone appeared a single time. The chain couples TRBV11-3 to TRBJ2-7; 8 bases are shared with TRBD2. The germline gives CDR1 SGHNT, CDR2 YENEEA. Trimming took 5 bases from V and 3 from J; bases not matched to a gene: 6. The CDR3 length is 14 residues. CDR3 nucleotides: TGTGCCAGCAGCCTTGAGGCGGGGGGCTACGAGCAGTACTTC. Translating it yields CASSLEAGGYEQYF.

The chain uses TRBV24-1 and TRBJ2-2; 8 bases line up with TRBD1. Germline V gene data show CDR1 as KGHDR and CDR2 as SFDVKD. The trim removed 2 bases at V and 3 bases at J, leaving 4 bases unmatched. CDR3 length: 16 residues. CDR3 residues: CATSDSRTGYTGELFF. The CDR3, as DNA: TGTGCCACCAGTGATTCTCGGACAGGGTACACCGGGGAGCTGTTTTTT.

The V gene is TRBV30, the J gene TRBJ1-3; D remains ambiguous. CDR1 GTSNPN and CDR2 SVGIG come from the germline V gene (reference sequence). Between the trimmed V and J ends, which lost 2 bases and 4 bases, there was a span of 12 bases. The CDR3 is 14 amino acids. The CDR3 DNA reads as TGTGCCTGGAGTAGGTTGACTCAGGGAAACACCATATATTTT. Amino acid sequence: CAWSRLTQGNTIYF.

The rearrangement joins TRBV29-1 to TRBJ2-1; 7 nucleotides match TRBD2. CDR1 is SQVTM and CDR2 is ANQGSEA in the germline V gene. Trimming removed 4 bases from V and 6 bases from J; junction bases left unmatched: 3. CDR3 size: 12 residues. For the CDR3, the DNA is TGCAGCGTTGTGGGCGGGGGCAATGAGCAGTTCTTC. Amino acid sequence: CSVVGGGNEQFF.

This clone turned up a few times. V is TRBV7-8 and J is TRBJ2-1; 8 nucleotides match TRBD1. Unmatched junction bases numbered 8, after V lost 5 bases and J lost 11 bases. CDR1 and CDR2 (germline): SGHVS, FQNEAQ. This CDR3 is built from 13 residues. CDR3 in DNA: TGTGCCAGCAGCCAGTGGACAGGGCCTCAGCAGTTCTTC. It specifies CASSQWTGPQQFF.

V and J are TRBV5-6 and TRBJ1-1, with TRBD1 as a possible D gene (6 bases). In germline, CDR1 is SGHDT, CDR2 YYEEEE. This CDR3 spans 13 amino acids. V was pared by 4 bases and J by 5 bases, with 12 bases between. The CDR3 DNA reads as TGTGCCAGCAGCCTACCGAGGGGGACTGAAGCTTTCTTT. This translates into CASSLPRGTEAFF.

The chain uses TRBV24-1 and TRBJ1-5; 9 bases are shared with TRBD1. V was clipped by 9 bases and J by 0 bases; unmatched bases: 5. CDR1 and CDR2 from the germline V gene are KGHDR and SFDVKD. CDR3 size: 15 residues. CDR3 region: CATSDRGNSNQPQHF. In DNA form, the CDR3 reads TGTGCCACCTCGGACAGGGGAAATAGCAATCAGCCCCAGCATTTT.

Concerning this clone: Germline is not matched at one junction end, which may reflect a read error. V and J are TRBV12-3 or TRBV12-4 and TRBJ1-5; TRBD1 might be the D (6 bases). This CDR3 contains 13 residues. The CDR3 sequence is CASCDSGGRPQHF. The CDR3 DNA follows: TGTGCCAGCTGCGACAGCGGGGGCCGCCCCCAACATTTT.

This clone is judged large. Other DNA sequences in the same sample also yield this CDR3. The chain couples TRBV19 to TRBJ2-7; the D gene is possibly TRBD2 (5 bases). The CDR3 is 12 amino acids. CDR1 is LNHDA and CDR2 is SQIVND in the germline V gene (reference sequence). V was cut by 3 bases and J by 4 bases, with 7 bases left in between. CDR3 residues: CASSIGGYEQYF. CDR3 nucleotides: TGTGCCAGTAGTATTGGCGGGTACGAGCAGTACTTC.

V is TRBV30 and J is TRBJ1-5; 7 nucleotides line up with TRBD1. Germline V gene data show CDR1 as GTSNPN and CDR2 as SVGIG (reference sequence). The CDR3 spans 13 residues. V was clipped by 1 base and J by 4 bases; unmatched bases: 1. CDR3 residues: CAWSGDSNQPQHF. The CDR3 DNA reads TGTGCCTGGAGTGGGGACAGTAATCAGCCCCAGCATTTT.

V gene TRBV29-1 combines with J gene TRBJ1-1; 7 bases are a match to TRBD1. V shed 6 bases and J 1 base; nucleotides not matched to a gene: 5. The CDR3 consists of 13 residues. Germline V gene sequence: CDR1 SQVTM, CDR2 ANQGSEA. The chain's CDR3 is CSVRRGENTEAFF. The CDR3 nucleotides read TGCAGCGTCCGCAGGGGGGAGAACACTGAAGCTTTCTTT.

This clone occurred once. The CDR3 sequence is CATFAQLTSGANVLTF. CDR3 nucleotide sequence: TGTGCCACCTTCGCACAGTTAACTTCTGGGGCCAACGTCCTGACTTTC. J is TRBJ2-6 and V is TRBV10-3; D unclear. The CDR3 runs 16 residues. CDR1 is ENHRY and CDR2 is SYGVKD in the germline V gene. With 10 bases removed from V and 1 base from J, the gap between germline ends came to 17 bases.

The rearrangement uses TRBV3-1 (or the pseudogene TRBV3-2) and TRBJ2-3; 8 bases line up with TRBD2. The CDR3 spans 16 residues. V lost 6 bases, J lost 0 bases, and 8 bases stayed unmatched. Germline V gives CDR1 LGHDT, CDR2 YNNKEL (reference sequence). The DNA for the CDR3 is TGTGCCAGCAGTCACGGTGGCGGGGGGAGCACAGATACGCAGTATTTT. This translates into CASSHGGGGSTDTQYF.

The chain employs TRBV18 and TRBJ1-3; the D is unclear. CDR3 length: 15 residues. V was clipped by 6 bases and J by 0 bases, with 12 bases between them. The germline CDR1 and CDR2 sequences are KGHSH and LQKENI. The chain's CDR3 is CASSQTADSGNTIYF. In DNA form, the CDR3 reads TGTGCCAGCTCGCAAACAGCCGACTCTGGAAACACCATATATTTT.

This clone was detected a few times. The chain employs TRBV7-3 and TRBJ1-3; D unclear. Germline V gives CDR1 SGHTA, CDR2 FQGTGA. Trimming pared 2 bases from V and 2 bases from J, leaving 10 bases between. There are 15 residues in the CDR3. In nucleotides, the CDR3 is TGTGCCAGCAGCTTATCCTCTGGGCCTGGAAACACCATATATTTT. Its translation is CASSLSSGPGNTIYF.

The CDR3 sequence is CASSLNRAATNEKLFF. In DNA form, the CDR3 reads TGTGCCAGCAGCTTAAACAGGGCTGCAACTAATGAAAAACTGTTTTTT. V and J are TRBV4-2 and TRBJ1-4; D is perhaps TRBD1 (6 bases). This CDR3 has 16 amino acids. Trimming removed 5 bases at V and 0 bases at J, with 13 bases between. Germline values: CDR1 LGHNA, CDR2 YNFKEQ.

This chain connects TRBV4-2 to TRBJ1-5; D unresolved. CDR1 LGHNA and CDR2 YNFKEQ come from the germline V gene. V was trimmed by 0 bases and J by 2 bases, leaving 11 bases between them. The CDR3 covers 16 residues. For the CDR3, the DNA is TGTGCCAGCAGCCAAGAATCAGGTACGGGCAATCAGCCCCAGCATTTT. Translated, it gives CASSQESGTGNQPQHF.

The V gene is TRBV18, the J gene TRBJ2-3, with 16 bases identical to TRBD2. The V segment lost 4 bases and the J segment 3 bases; nucleotides outside the gene matches: 10. From germline, CDR1 is KGHSH and CDR2 LQKENI. The CDR3 is 19 residues long. The CDR3, as DNA: TGTGCCAGCTCACTACTACCGGGACTAGCGGGAGGGGGGACAGATACGCAGTATTTT. Translated, it gives CASSLLPGLAGGGTDTQYF.

CDR3 loop: CASRSLAGMSYEQYF. Here the CDR3 DNA reads TGTGCCAGCAGATCCCTAGCGGGGATGTCCTACGAGCAGTACTTC. The chain uses TRBV27 and TRBJ2-7; the match to TRBD2 covers 9 bases. Germline CDR1 reads MNHEY; CDR2 reads SMNVEV (reference sequence). The CDR3 has 15 amino acids. The V gene end was trimmed by 6 bases and the J gene end by 1 base; junction bases not matched to a gene: 7.